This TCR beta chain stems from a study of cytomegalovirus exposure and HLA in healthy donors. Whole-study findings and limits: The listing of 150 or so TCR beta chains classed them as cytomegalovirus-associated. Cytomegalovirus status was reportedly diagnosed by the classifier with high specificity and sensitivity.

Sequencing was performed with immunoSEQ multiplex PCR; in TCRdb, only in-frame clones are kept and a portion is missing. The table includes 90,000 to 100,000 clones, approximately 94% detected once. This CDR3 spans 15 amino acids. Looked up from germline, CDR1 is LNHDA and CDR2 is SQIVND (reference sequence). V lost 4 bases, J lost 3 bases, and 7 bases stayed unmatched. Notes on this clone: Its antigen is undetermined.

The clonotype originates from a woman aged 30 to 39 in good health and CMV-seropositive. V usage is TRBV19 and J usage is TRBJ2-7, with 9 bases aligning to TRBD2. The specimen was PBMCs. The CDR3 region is CASSSGLAGYYEQYF. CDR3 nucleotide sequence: TGTGCCAGTAGTAGTGGGCTAGCGGGATACTACGAGCAGTACTTC.